This T cell receptor beta chain was observed in a study of T cells after yellow fever vaccination. About the research overall: Preparing low-cell-number fractions relied on SMART-Seq v4 Ultra Low Input. Study-level points and caveats: The study found a weaker secondary response that peaked faster, day 5 versus 15. Highly abundant clonotypes carried over from the bulk population could end up in FACS-sorted repertoires as contaminants.

UMIs and a universal primer site were added when TCR cDNA was made by 5'RACE template switching. TCRdb fed the 5' RACE reads into MiXCR, producing one record per CDR3 protein. This table holds some 170,000 distinct CDR3 sequences, roughly 9% found once. The V segment lost 3 bases and the J segment 5 bases; nucleotides outside the gene matches: 7. The CDR3 covers 15 residues. Germline values: CDR1 SGDLS, CDR2 YYNGEE. Regarding this clonotype: As yet, its antigen is unknown.

The receptor's source is a man in his late teens or twenties who received the YFV17D yellow fever vaccine. The chain employs TRBV9 and TRBJ1-5; 8 bases are a match to TRBD1. Specimen: CD8+ T cells sorted from PBMCs, collected 45 days after the yellow fever booster vaccination. The CDR3 protein is CASSASTGAYQPQHF. Here the CDR3 DNA reads TGTGCCAGCAGCGCATCGACAGGGGCGTATCAGCCCCAGCATTTT.